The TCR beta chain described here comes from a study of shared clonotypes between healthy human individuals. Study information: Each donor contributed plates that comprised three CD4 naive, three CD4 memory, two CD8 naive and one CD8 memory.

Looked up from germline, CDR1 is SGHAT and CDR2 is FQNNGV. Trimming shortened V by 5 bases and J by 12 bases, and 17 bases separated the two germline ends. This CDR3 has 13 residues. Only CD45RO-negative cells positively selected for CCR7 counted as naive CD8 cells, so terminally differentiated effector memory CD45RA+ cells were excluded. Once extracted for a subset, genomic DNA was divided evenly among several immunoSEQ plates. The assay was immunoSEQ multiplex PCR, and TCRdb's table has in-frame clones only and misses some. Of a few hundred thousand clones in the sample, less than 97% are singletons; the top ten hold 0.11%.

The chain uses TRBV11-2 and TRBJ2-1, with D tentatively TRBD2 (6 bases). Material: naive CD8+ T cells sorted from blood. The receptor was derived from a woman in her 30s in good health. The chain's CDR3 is CASSPRDFKRQFF. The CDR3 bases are TGTGCCAGCAGCCCCCGGGACTTTAAAAGGCAGTTCTTC.